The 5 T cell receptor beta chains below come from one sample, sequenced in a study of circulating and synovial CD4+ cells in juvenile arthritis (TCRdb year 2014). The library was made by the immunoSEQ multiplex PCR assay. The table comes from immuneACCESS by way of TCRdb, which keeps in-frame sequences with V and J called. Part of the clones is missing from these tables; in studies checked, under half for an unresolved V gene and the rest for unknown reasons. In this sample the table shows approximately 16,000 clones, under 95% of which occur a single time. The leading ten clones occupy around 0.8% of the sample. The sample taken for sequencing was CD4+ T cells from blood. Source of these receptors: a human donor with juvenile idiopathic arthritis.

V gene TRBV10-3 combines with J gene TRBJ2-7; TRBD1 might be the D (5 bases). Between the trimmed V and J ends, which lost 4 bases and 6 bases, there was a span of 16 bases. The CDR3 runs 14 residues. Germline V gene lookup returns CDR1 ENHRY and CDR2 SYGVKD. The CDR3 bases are TGTGCCATCAGTGCCGATCTCAGGGATGGCGAGCAGTACTTC. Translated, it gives CAISADLRDGEQYF.

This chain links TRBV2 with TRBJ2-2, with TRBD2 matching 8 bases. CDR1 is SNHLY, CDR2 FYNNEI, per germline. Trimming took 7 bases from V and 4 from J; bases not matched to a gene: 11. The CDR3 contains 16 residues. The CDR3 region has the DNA TGTGCCAGCACCCTCAGAGGACTAGCAGGCACCGGGGAGCTGTTTTTT. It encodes CASTLRGLAGTGELFF.

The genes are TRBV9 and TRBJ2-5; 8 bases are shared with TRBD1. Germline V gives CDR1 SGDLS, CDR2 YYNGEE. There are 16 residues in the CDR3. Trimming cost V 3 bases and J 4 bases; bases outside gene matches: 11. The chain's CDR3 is CASSDSRQGRRETQYF. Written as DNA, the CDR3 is TGTGCCAGCAGCGACTCCAGACAGGGGCGTCGAGAGACCCAGTACTTC.

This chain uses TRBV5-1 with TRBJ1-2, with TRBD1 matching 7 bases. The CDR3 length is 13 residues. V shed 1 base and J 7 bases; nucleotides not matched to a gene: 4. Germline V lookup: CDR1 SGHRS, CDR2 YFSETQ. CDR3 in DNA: TGCGCCAGCAGCTTGACAGGGGACGCTGGCTACACCTTC. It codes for CASSLTGDAGYTF.

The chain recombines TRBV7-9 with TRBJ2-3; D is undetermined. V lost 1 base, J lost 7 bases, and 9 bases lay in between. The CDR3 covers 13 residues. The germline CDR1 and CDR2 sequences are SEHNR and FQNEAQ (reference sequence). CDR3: CASSLEEWYTQYF. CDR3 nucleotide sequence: TGTGCCAGCAGCTTAGAAGAGTGGTATACGCAGTATTTT.